The 8 T cell receptor beta chains below come from one sample, sequenced in a study of shared clonotypes between healthy human individuals. Profiled with immunoSEQ multiplex PCR; TCRdb holds only in-frame clones, not every one. Found here are roughly 2.5 million clones, around 90% of them singletons; the top ten hold about 0.13%. Specimen: naive CD4+ T cells sorted from blood. Documented subset: CD45RA+ positively selected. The receptor source for this set is a man younger than 30 in good health.

This chain connects TRBV25-1 to TRBJ1-2; 7 nucleotides line up with TRBD1. The CDR3 runs to 13 residues. Germline CDR1 reads MGHDK; CDR2 reads SYGVNS. V shed 7 bases, J shed 5 bases, and the junction held 7 bases outside the gene matches. Written as DNA, the CDR3 is TGTGCCAGCACTAAAGGGGGCATATATGGCTACACCTTC. This codes for CASTKGGIYGYTF.

The CDR3, as DNA: TGCGCCAGCAGCCTTACACAGGTGCGGGGCACAGATACGCAGTATTTT. Translated, it gives CASSLTQVRGTDTQYF. The chain recombines TRBV4-1 with TRBJ2-3, with D perhaps given as TRBD1 or TRBD2 (5 bases each). CDR3 length: 16 residues. Germline V gives CDR1 MGHRA, CDR2 YSYEKL. With 4 bases removed from V and 1 base from J, the gap between germline ends came to 15 bases.

This chain connects TRBV5-1 to TRBJ2-5, with TRBD1 identical over 7 bases. With the DNA end fitting TRBJ2-7 better, the J assignment may be wrong. CDR1 is SGHRS and CDR2 is YFSETQ in the germline V gene. This CDR3 has 16 residues. CDR3 DNA sequence: TGCGCCAGCAGCAAAGGGACAGCAGGAGATCCCTACGAGCAGTACTTC. Translating it yields CASSKGTAGDPYEQYF.

This clone has more than one count but fewer than ten. This could be a read error, since a much larger clone is one nucleotide away. The sample carries other DNA sequences with the same CDR3. The chain has TRBV11-2 and TRBJ2-7; D gene unclear. The V end was cut by 3 bases, the J end by 0 bases, with 0 bases between. CDR1 and CDR2 (germline): SGHAT, FQNNGV. The CDR3 sequence is 11 residues long. This CDR3 reads CASSFSYEQYF. The CDR3 DNA is TGTGCCAGCAGCTTCTCCTACGAGCAGTACTTC.

The V and J genes are TRBV28 and TRBJ1-5, with TRBD1 matching over 7 bases. The CDR3 spans 18 residues. In germline, CDR1 is MDHEN, CDR2 SYDVKM. The J segment lost 0 bases and the V segment lost 6 bases, leaving 14 bases of the junction unmatched. The CDR3 loop reads CASRRLPGTAYSNQPQHF. In nucleotides, the CDR3 is TGTGCCAGCAGACGACTCCCGGGGACAGCCTATAGCAATCAGCCCCAGCATTTT.

The chain is built from TRBV7-2 and TRBJ2-2; D remains ambiguous. The CDR3 runs 13 residues. CDR1 is SGHTA, CDR2 FQGNSA, per germline. V was shortened by 5 bases and J by 5 bases, with 9 bases between the two germline ends. CDR3: CASSRQLTGELFF. Here the CDR3 DNA reads TGTGCCAGCAGCCGACAACTAACCGGGGAGCTGTTTTTT.

This rearrangement joins TRBV5-6 to TRBJ2-7, with D possibly TRBD2 on 6 matching bases. The CDR3 is made up of 14 amino acids. Trimming removed 6 bases at V and 0 bases at J, with 13 bases between. Germline-derived CDR1 and CDR2 are SGHDT and YYEEEE. The chain's CDR3 is CASISRRGSYEQYF. CDR3 in DNA: TGTGCCAGCATTTCCCGGAGGGGCTCCTACGAGCAGTACTTC. The whole variable domain, remainder taken from reference TRBV5-6 and TRBJ2-7, is DAGVTQSPTHLIKTRGQQVTLRCSPKSGHDTVSWYQQALGQGPQFIFQYYEEEERQRGNFPDRFSGHQFPNYSSELNVNALLLGDSALYLCASISRRGSYEQYFGPGTRLTVT.

The chain uses TRBV5-1 and TRBJ2-4; D possibly corresponds to TRBD2 (7 bases). V was cut by 0 bases and J by 7 bases, with 14 bases left in between. CDR1 and CDR2 (germline): SGHRS, YFSETQ. The CDR3 runs to 15 residues. The CDR3 DNA reads TGCGCCAGCAGCTTGGATCCGGGGGGCCCTAACATTCAGTACTTC. Translating it yields CASSLDPGGPNIQYF.